The rows below give T cell receptor beta chains drawn from one sample of a study of response to subunit inactivated influenza vaccine. TCRdb re-analysed the RT-PCR reads in MiXCR, keeping a single row per CDR3 protein. The data hold 290,000 or so distinct CDR3 sequences, with 20% to 25% observed a single time. The input for sequencing was PBMCs from blood, taken approximately 20 months after vaccination. The receptor set was obtained from a man between 50 and 70 years old who received an inactivated influenza vaccine. The CDR3 runs from the conserved cysteine through the conserved F or W. Size is omitted from some rows. Given values are once, few, many or a class for expanded clones.

v_call,j_call,clone_size,cdr3_aa
TRBV5-1,TRBJ2-3,.,CASSSLKNRARLTSTDTQYF
TRBV28,TRBJ1-6,.,CASSYQAGGGSPLHF
TRBV18,TRBJ1-1,.,CASSPSAGRITEAFF
TRBV4-3,TRBJ2-7,.,CASSQVAGASYEQYF
TRBV12-3/TRBV12-4,TRBJ1-3,many,CASSRDRVASGNTIYF
TRBV20-1,TRBJ2-1,.,CSASRPRGFYNEQFF
TRBV24-1,TRBJ2-5,few,CATSDLKGWGQETQYF
TRBV20-1,TRBJ2-4,.,CSAGPLGSAKNIQYF
TRBV9,TRBJ2-1,few,CASSVDGTGGPYNEQFF
TRBV28,TRBJ1-2,.,CASSQRGHYGYTF
TRBV6-2/TRBV6-3,TRBJ1-5,few,CASRPARYTGGQPQHF
TRBV5-1,TRBJ2-1,.,CASSGLETIEQFF
TRBV7-8,TRBJ1-5,many,CASSLDRGDQPQHF
TRBV4-1,TRBJ2-2,few,CASSQAGGLTGELFF
TRBV7-3,TRBJ2-3,.,CASSLSPSGSSDTQYF
TRBV7-2,TRBJ2-7,few,CASSLAGQPHTIYEQYF
TRBV20-1,TRBJ2-7,many,CSARGTGQGASYEQYF
TRBV20-1,TRBJ1-6,few,CSARKDRGNSPLHF
TRBV20-1,TRBJ2-1,.,CSARVGPSAEQFF
TRBV7-2,TRBJ2-3,few,CASSFKTSGGSQYF
TRBV6-1,TRBJ2-7,.,CASSERGDEQYF
TRBV4-1,TRBJ1-4,many,CASSQLGGTVNEKLFF
TRBV7-6,TRBJ2-1,.,CASSLTQKTSAAYNEQFF
TRBV28,TRBJ1-5,many,CASTTRGYQPQHF
TRBV12-3/TRBV12-4,TRBJ2-1,few,CASSLVSGDEQFF
TRBV2,TRBJ2-3,many,CASSEILLGDTQYF
TRBV27,TRBJ1-2,many,CASSATGGPSYGYTF
TRBV7-2,TRBJ2-7,few,CASSLSTGSVYEQYF
TRBV7-9,TRBJ1-1,.,CAISPSGTEAFF
TRBV5-1,TRBJ2-7,.,CASSLEQGNYEQYF
TRBV4-1,TRBJ2-1,many,CASSQLAGGRSYNEQFF
TRBV6-1,TRBJ1-3,few,CASSLQGPSGNTIYF
TRBV2,TRBJ2-2,.,CASSEGYKAGELFF
TRBV5-5,TRBJ2-5,.,CASSKRTAASETQYF
TRBV7-2,TRBJ2-7,many,CASRRGRYEQYF
TRBV7-8,TRBJ2-4,few,CASSLSGTAKNIQYF
TRBV10-2,TRBJ2-2,.,CASSVPSGRVFTGELFF
TRBV3-1,TRBJ2-7,.,CASSPGQLQVYEQYF
TRBV11-2,TRBJ2-7,few,CASSLVFNYEQYF
TRBV7-8,TRBJ2-6,.,CASSLRQRRESGANVLTF
TRBV21-1,TRBJ2-7,once,CASSRQGPYEQYF
TRBV3-1,TRBJ1-1,few,CASSYRTGDEAFF
TRBV18,TRBJ1-1,.,CASSSRTDLNTEAFF
TRBV7-9,TRBJ1-2,.,CASSPPGQGSYGYTF
TRBV20-1,TRBJ1-5,few,CSARHPGTGVQPQHF
TRBV20-1,TRBJ2-3,.,CSARDDSRTDTQYF
TRBV12-3/TRBV12-4,TRBJ2-3,.,CASSLVLTTDTQYF
TRBV10-2,TRBJ2-2,.,CASSSGGDTGELFF
TRBV12-3/TRBV12-4,TRBJ1-5,.,CASSPGGTGSNQPQHF
TRBV20-1,TRBJ2-5,.,CSATVTWAETQYF